Sequencing of this TCR beta chain was carried out in a study of shared clonotypes between healthy human individuals. Study-level background: CD4 naive and CD4 memory each took three plates per donor, while CD8 naive took two and CD8 memory one. Findings and limits, study-wide: Memory subsets generally showed lower estimated richness than naive subsets.

Comments on this clone: The target antigen is unknown.

CDR3 length: 19 amino acids. The junction had 18 bases not matched to a gene; V was cut back by 6 bases and J by 2 bases. Germline-derived CDR1 and CDR2 are MDHEN and SYDVKM. The assay used deep level. TCRdb's table, derived via immunoSEQ multiplex PCR, lists solely in-frame clones and lacks some. The sample consists of approximately 740,000 clones, 92% of them appearing once. Terminally differentiated effector memory CD45RA+ cells were excluded from the naive CD8 cells, which were CD45RO-negative and positively selected for CCR7. J is TRBJ2-3 and V is TRBV28; TRBD2 agrees at 9 bases. The sequencing sample was made of naive CD8+ T cells sorted from blood. This sequence was found in a man in his thirties or forties in good health. The CDR3 here is CASSPGTPSKREATDTQYF. CDR3 in DNA: TGTGCCAGCAGCCCCGGGACACCTTCTAAGCGGGAGGCCACAGATACGCAGTATTTT.